This T cell receptor (beta chain) was captured in a study of technical replicates of blood from a handful of donors. The table came from immunoSEQ multiplex PCR; TCRdb's copy has only in-frame clones and leaves some out. The sample lists about 79,000 clones, 85% to 95% seen once, with around 0.26% in the top ten. Germline CDR1 is MGHRA and CDR2 is YSYEKL. The CDR3 extends over 16 amino acids. Between the trimmed V and J ends, which lost 6 bases and 9 bases, there was a span of 21 bases. This sequence joins TRBV4-1 and TRBJ1-6; D remains unclear. The source is a human donor in good health. The sample taken for sequencing was T cells isolated from PBMCs. CDR3 protein: CASSPTPEGGGSPLHF. In nucleotides, the CDR3 is TGCGCCAGCAGTCCTACCCCGGAAGGTGGAGGTTCACCCCTCCACTTT.